This T cell receptor (beta chain) was sequenced during a study of blood T cell repertoires in COVID-19. Study details: Samples representing acute and convalescent COVID-19 were sourced from the United States, Italy and Spain. Sample material is recorded as cDNA or gDNA derived from T cells, B-cell-depleted T cells, or PBMCs.

Germline CDR1 SGHRS, CDR2 YFSETQ. V lost 4 bases and J lost 7; bases outside the gene matches: 6. The CDR3 has 15 amino acids. In the original processing: For nucleated cells, counts were estimated from reference gene primer amplification. Repertoires were generated with immunoSEQ multiplex PCR, while TCRdb's copy carries only in-frame clones and drops some. V and J calls plus clone size are reproduced from that table; the DNA served to infer D and trimming. The sample carries roughly 230,000 clones, around 90% recorded once. V is TRBV5-1 and J is TRBJ1-4; 11 nucleotides line up with TRBD1. Sequencing was performed on peripheral blood. The TCR originated in a man between 25 and 39 years old with COVID-19, enrolled during active disease. CDR3 bases: TGCGCCAGCAGCGGACAGGGGGCGCCTGTTGAAAAACTGTTTTTT. This gives the protein CASSGQGAPVEKLFF.